The 23 T cell receptor beta chains below were found in one sample sequenced in a study of T cells in Graves' hyperthyroidism and ophthalmopathy. Amplified TCR beta CDR3 regions derived from RNA transcripts. The TCR CDR3 was amplified in a first-round RT-PCR using the HTBI primer set. MiXCR, run by TCRdb on the multiplex PCR reads, gives a single entry per CDR3 protein. The sample lists 250,000 to 300,000 distinct CDR3 sequences; roughly 15% were seen once. Source material: blood. These receptors all stem from a woman aged 45 to 65 with Graves' hyperthyroidism that later progressed to Graves' ophthalmopathy.

This clonotype showed up just a few times. The chain is built from TRBV15 and TRBJ1-1; TRBD1 is a possible D gene (5 bases). The V gene's germline CDR1 is LNHNV and CDR2 YYDKDF (reference sequence). This CDR3 comprises 13 residues. V lost 3 bases and J 8 bases, leaving 13 bases between the germline ends. The CDR3 DNA sequence: TGTGCCACCAGCAGGCCCCGGGGGAGCGAAGCTTTCTTT. Translated, it gives CATSRPRGSEAFF.

This clonotype occurred many times. The V and J genes are TRBV24-1 and TRBJ2-6; D is unresolved. Trimming took 4 bases from V and 1 from J, leaving 7 bases between them. CDR1 is KGHDR, CDR2 SFDVKD, per germline. The CDR3 is 15 residues long. This CDR3 is CATSDPRSGANVLTF. As DNA, the CDR3 is TGTGCCACCAGTGACCCTAGATCTGGGGCCAACGTCCTGACTTTC.

This clonotype was seen at least ten times. The chain couples TRBV5-1 to TRBJ1-5, with a possible D match to TRBD1 (6 bases). CDR3 length: 14 residues. V lost 1 base to trimming and J lost 10 bases, with 15 bases between them. Germline V gene lookup returns CDR1 SGHRS and CDR2 YFSETQ. The CDR3 nucleotides read TGCGCCAGCAGCTTGAGGGGAGGGGGTGACCCCCAGCATTTT. The encoded protein is CASSLRGGGDPQHF.

This clonotype showed up many times. The chain combines TRBV27 with TRBJ2-7; a weak D match, TRBD2 (6 bases). V lost 3 bases to trimming and J lost 2 bases, with 11 bases between them. The CDR3 has 14 residues. Germline CDR1 MNHEY, CDR2 SMNVEV (reference sequence). The CDR3 region is CASSFRSGAYEQYF. The CDR3 nucleotides are TGTGCCAGCAGTTTTAGATCGGGGGCCTACGAGCAGTACTTC.

This clonotype was seen a handful of times. Being one base from a much bigger clone, this may be a read error. The rearrangement links TRBV20-1 to TRBJ2-3, with unresolved D. Trimming left V 0 bases short and J 2 bases short, with 6 bases between. Germline V lookup: CDR1 DFQATT, CDR2 SNEGSKA (reference sequence). The length of the CDR3 is 13 residues. The CDR3 here is CSARDPNTDTQYF. For the CDR3, the DNA is TGCAGTGCTAGAGATCCCAACACAGATACGCAGTATTTT.

The sample holds many counts of this clonotype. Here the CDR3 reads CASSQGGAQETQYF. CDR3 sequence (DNA): TGTGCCAGCAGCCAAGGCGGGGCCCAAGAGACCCAGTACTTC. This rearrangement joins TRBV3-1 to TRBJ2-5; possibly TRBD2 for D (6 bases). The CDR3 loop spans 14 amino acids. In germline, CDR1 is LGHDT, CDR2 YNNKEL (reference sequence). The V and J ends lost 1 base and 1 base respectively, with 7 bases between them.

This clonotype was observed at least ten times. The chain has TRBV3-1 and TRBJ1-1, with D maybe TRBD1 (6 bases). This CDR3 spans 12 amino acids. V lost 7 bases to trimming and J lost 11 bases, with 17 bases between them. Germline CDR1 is LGHDT and CDR2 is YNNKEL (reference sequence). The DNA of the CDR3 is TGTGCCAGCACCTTAAGGGGACACCACGCTTTCTTT. Translated, it gives CASTLRGHHAFF.

A word on this clonotype: Just one base apart from a much larger clone, this may be a read error. The rearrangement uses TRBV19 and TRBJ2-3, with D possibly being TRBD2 (5 bases). The V gene's germline CDR1 is LNHDA and CDR2 SQIVND (reference sequence). Trimming cost V 5 bases and J 1 base, with 13 bases left between them. The CDR3 sequence is 15 residues long. This CDR3 reads CASSVRTDGTDTQYF. In DNA, the CDR3 is TGTGCCAGTAGTGTAAGGACTGATGGCACAGATACGCAGTATTTT.

This clonotype has ten or more counts. The rearrangement links TRBV12-3 or TRBV12-4 to TRBJ2-7; 10 bases line up with TRBD1. The CDR3 is made up of 13 amino acids. V dropped 8 bases and J dropped 3; count of bases not matched to a gene: 4. CDR3 residues: CASFGTGDYEQYF. The CDR3 nucleotides read TGTGCCAGCTTTGGGACAGGGGACTACGAGCAGTACTTC.

There are many counts of this clonotype. The genes are TRBV27 and TRBJ2-6, with D uncertain. Germline values: CDR1 MNHEY, CDR2 SMNVEV (reference sequence). Deletions cut 7 bases from V and 4 bases from J, with 11 bases between. The CDR3 runs to 14 residues. For the CDR3, the DNA is TGTGCCAGCAAACTGCTTTCCGGGGCCAACGTCCTGACTTTC. Amino acid sequence: CASKLLSGANVLTF.

This clonotype was observed a handful of times. The CDR3 spells CATSRDWLRRISYEQYF. For the CDR3, the DNA is TGTGCCACCAGCAGAGATTGGCTTCGACGGATTTCCTACGAGCAGTACTTC. The rearrangement joins TRBV15 to TRBJ2-7; D remains unclear. V was cut by 0 bases and J by 1 base, with 16 bases left in between. Germline loops: CDR1 LNHNV, CDR2 YYDKDF (reference sequence). The CDR3 extends over 17 amino acids.

This clonotype was picked up many times. The V and J genes are TRBV24-1 and TRBJ2-5, with D possibly TRBD2 on 6 matching bases. Trimming pared 3 bases from V and 0 bases from J, leaving 7 bases between. The CDR3 is made up of 14 amino acids. Germline lookup yields CDR1 KGHDR and CDR2 SFDVKD. CDR3 amino acids: CATSDRGYQETQYF. The CDR3 DNA follows: TGTGCCACCAGTGATCGGGGGTACCAAGAGACCCAGTACTTC.

The V and J genes are TRBV2 and TRBJ1-4, with no clear D. Germline V gene data show CDR1 as SNHLY and CDR2 as FYNNEI. Trimming stripped 1 base from V and 13 bases from J, with 10 bases between. The CDR3 spans 12 residues. The CDR3 sequence: CASSEEGPRLFF. The CDR3 DNA reads TGTGCCAGCAGTGAAGAAGGGCCACGACTGTTTTTT. The variable domain in full, with the rest retrieved from reference TRBV2 and TRBJ1-4, is EPEVTQTPSHQVTQMGQEVILRCVPISNHLYFYWYRQILGQKVEFLVSFYNNEISEKSEIFDDQFSVERPDGSNFTLKIRSTKLEDSAMYFCASSEEGPRLFFGSGTQLSVL.

For this clonotype: One end of the junction is discordant with germline, which a read error may explain. V gene TRBV6-1 combines with J gene TRBJ2-7; D not certain. Germline V gene data show CDR1 as MNHNS and CDR2 as SASEGT. The CDR3 runs 15 residues. The CDR3 sequence is CASTLRKSLGHERYF. The CDR3 coding sequence is TGTGCCAGCACCCTACGAAAATCCTTGGGTCACGAGCGGTACTTC.

This clonotype was found many times. The chain employs TRBV6-1 and TRBJ2-2; D call uncertain. Germline V gives CDR1 MNHNS, CDR2 SASEGT. The V gene lost 8 bases and the J gene lost 6 bases, with 13 bases spanning the gap. The CDR3 sequence is 13 residues long. This CDR3 is CASLPTLAGELFF. In DNA form, the CDR3 reads TGTGCCAGCTTGCCTACATTAGCCGGGGAGCTGTTTTTT.

The chain employs TRBV2 and TRBJ2-3, with TRBD2 matching 10 bases. Trimming cost V 10 bases and J 6 bases; bases outside gene matches: 7. This CDR3 is built from 13 residues. From germline, CDR1 is SNHLY and CDR2 FYNNEI. The CDR3 reads CATASGSSDTQYF. CDR3 bases: TGTGCCACCGCTAGCGGGAGTTCGGATACGCAGTATTTT.

This sequence joins TRBV19 and TRBJ2-3, with D tentatively TRBD1 (6 bases). V was clipped by 10 bases and J by 5 bases, with 22 bases between them. Germline V gives CDR1 LNHDA, CDR2 SQIVND (reference sequence). CDR3 size: 15 residues. CDR3 amino acids: CATNQPAGAIDTQYF. DNA of the CDR3: TGTGCCACCAATCAACCCGCAGGGGCAATAGATACGCAGTATTTT.

The rearrangement joins TRBV5-1 to TRBJ2-1, with D possibly TRBD2 on 6 matching bases. Trimming shortened V by 4 bases and J by 10 bases, and 21 bases separated the two germline ends. This CDR3 comprises 15 residues. Germline V lookup: CDR1 SGHRS, CDR2 YFSETQ. The CDR3 coding sequence is TGCGCCAGCAGCCTCAACCGGGGACTTTCGGGCGAGCAGTTCTTC. It specifies CASSLNRGLSGEQFF.

This clonotype occurred many times. J is TRBJ1-1 and V is TRBV6-1; TRBD1 might be the D (6 bases). The V gene's germline CDR1 is MNHNS and CDR2 SASEGT. Trimming stripped 6 bases from V and 0 bases from J, with 11 bases between. The CDR3 totals 14 residues. The CDR3 nucleotides are TGTGCCAGCAGACTGGACAGAATGAACACTGAAGCTTTCTTT. Protein: CASRLDRMNTEAFF.

This chain connects TRBV30 to TRBJ1-5; TRBD1 is a possible D gene (5 bases). The germline V gene encodes CDR1 GTSNPN and CDR2 SVGIG (reference sequence). Trimming removed 1 base from V and 4 bases from J, with 8 bases in between. The CDR3 loop spans 13 amino acids. CDR3 in amino acids: CAWSDGGNQPQHF. The DNA of the CDR3 is TGTGCCTGGAGTGATGGGGGAAATCAGCCCCAGCATTTT.

This clonotype has more than one count but fewer than ten. This rearrangement joins TRBV20-1 to TRBJ2-1; 8 nucleotides agree with TRBD2. CDR1 and CDR2 (germline): DFQATT, SNEGSKA (reference sequence). This CDR3 has 15 amino acids. The J segment lost 7 bases and the V segment lost 0 bases, leaving 8 bases of the junction unmatched. In nucleotides, the CDR3 is TGCAGTGCTAGAGAGCCAGCGGGAGTTTGGAATGAGCAGTTCTTC. This sequence encodes CSAREPAGVWNEQFF.

The rearrangement joins TRBV7-9 to TRBJ1-6; D unresolved. This CDR3 region has 13 residues. Germline V gene data show CDR1 as SEHNR and CDR2 as FQNEAQ (reference sequence). With 5 bases removed from V and 7 bases from J, the gap between germline ends came to 9 bases. CDR3 residues: CASSPQSNSPLHF. CDR3 bases: TGTGCCAGCAGCCCTCAATCGAATTCACCCCTCCACTTT.

This clonotype was recorded at least ten times. This rearrangement joins TRBV27 to TRBJ2-7; 8 bases fit TRBD1. CDR1 and CDR2 (germline): MNHEY, SMNVEV (reference sequence). This CDR3 spans 14 amino acids. After removal of 4 bases from V and 2 bases from J, the junction contained 4 bases not matched to a gene. The CDR3 loop reads CASSSRQGTYEQYF. The CDR3 coding sequence is TGTGCCAGCAGTTCCAGACAGGGGACCTACGAGCAGTACTTC.